This record looks at one T cell receptor (beta chain) sequence and its context. The antigen remains unidentified. Per the germline V gene, CDR1 is SGHAT and CDR2 is FQNNGV. This CDR3 comprises 15 residues. With 2 bases removed from V and 2 bases from J, the gap between germline ends came to 12 bases. These data belong to a study of T cells in localized non-small cell lung cancer. The data were produced by immunoSEQ multiplex PCR, yet TCRdb's version contains in-frame clones alone and is incomplete. This table holds about 24,000 clones, 92% found once. Study-wide points: It remains possible that heterogeneity exists, since only one tumor region was sequenced. Detection in adjacent lung was observed for a median around 55 of the top 100 tumor clones.

The chain recombines TRBV11-2 with TRBJ2-5; D not resolved. The clonotype was recovered from a woman aged 35-75 years with stage I lung adenocarcinoma. This specimen was peripheral blood, taken before any cancer treatment. The CDR3 protein is CASSLIGLTQETQYF. CDR3 sequence (DNA): TGTGCCAGCAGCTTAATCGGCCTGACACAAGAGACCCAGTACTTC.